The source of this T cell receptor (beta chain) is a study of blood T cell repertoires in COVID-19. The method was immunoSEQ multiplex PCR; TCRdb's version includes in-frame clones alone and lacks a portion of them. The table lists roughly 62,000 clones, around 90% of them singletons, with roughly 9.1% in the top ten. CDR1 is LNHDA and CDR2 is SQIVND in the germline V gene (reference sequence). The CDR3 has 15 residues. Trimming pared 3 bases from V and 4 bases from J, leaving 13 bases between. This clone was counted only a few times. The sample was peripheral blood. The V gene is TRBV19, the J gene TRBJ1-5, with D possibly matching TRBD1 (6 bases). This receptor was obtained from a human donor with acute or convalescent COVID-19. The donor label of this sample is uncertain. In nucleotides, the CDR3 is TGTGCCAGTAGTATGATATCGGGACAAAATCAGCCCCAGCATTTT. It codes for CASSMISGQNQPQHF.